The rows below give T cell receptor beta chains drawn from one sample of a study of beta chain features in type 1 diabetes. TCRdb's table, derived via immunoSEQ multiplex PCR, lists solely in-frame clones and lacks some. The repertoire includes under 850,000 clones, 13% of them detected once, and less than 0.025% sits in the top ten. Sequencing input: naive CD4+ T cells from blood. These receptors were obtained from a man aged 18 to 29 with type 1 diabetes. CDR3s include the opening cysteine and the closing phenylalanine or tryptophan. A D gene is named only where the DNA matches it firmly. Size tells how often a clone was seen (once, few, many) or the class of an expanded clone, and some rows leave it out.

CDR3 protein,CDR3 DNA,J gene,clone size,V gene,D gene
CASSAREGGETQYF,TGTGCCAGCAGCGCGCGAGAGGGCGGAGAGACCCAGTACTTC,TRBJ2-5,NA,TRBV9,NA
CASSPRGSGGALGTDTQYF,TGTGCCAGCAGCCCAAGAGGAAGCGGGGGAGCCTTGGGCACAGATACGCAGTATTTT,TRBJ2-3,NA,TRBV9,TRBD2
CASREEAGGPGETQYF,TGTGCCAGCAGAGAGGAGGCGGGGGGGCCGGGGGAGACCCAGTACTTC,TRBJ2-5,NA,TRBV5-4,TRBD2
CSIATGGYEQYF,TGCAGCATTGCCACAGGGGGTTACGAGCAGTACTTC,TRBJ2-7,few,TRBV29-1,TRBD1
CASSKGSVGGEAFF,TGTGCCAGCAGCAAGGGGTCCGTTGGCGGTGAAGCTTTCTTT,TRBJ1-1,NA,TRBV13,NA
CASSQLFSRDEQYF,TGCGCCAGCAGCCAGCTATTCTCCCGGGACGAGCAGTACTTC,TRBJ2-7,NA,TRBV4-1,NA
CASSPRQGIYNEQFF,TGTGCCAGCAGTCCACGACAGGGGATTTACAATGAGCAGTTCTTC,TRBJ2-1,few,TRBV5-4,TRBD1
CASSLWDGGGAGNTIYF,TGTGCCAGCAGCTTATGGGACGGAGGAGGAGCTGGAAACACCATATATTTT,TRBJ1-3,NA,TRBV7-2,NA
CASSLRLGTSGLDEQFF,TGTGCCAGCAGCCTACGGTTAGGGACTAGCGGTTTGGATGAGCAGTTCTTC,TRBJ2-1,few,TRBV11-2,TRBD2
CASSKDREGYEQYF,TGTGCCAGTAGTAAGGACAGGGAAGGCTACGAGCAGTACTTC,TRBJ2-7,NA,TRBV19,TRBD1
CASSQDNDYGYTF,TGTGCCAGCAGCCAAGATAACGACTATGGCTACACCTTC,TRBJ1-2,few,TRBV4-2,NA
CAWSRDTEAFF,TGTGCCTGGTCCAGGGACACTGAAGCTTTCTTT,TRBJ1-1,NA,TRBV30,NA
CASSLFSDAGHQFF,TGTGCCAGCAGTTTATTCTCCGATGCTGGCCATCAGTTCTTC,TRBJ2-1,few,TRBV28,NA
CASSRPDRVDTEAFF,TGCGCCAGCAGCCGGCCGGACAGGGTCGACACTGAAGCTTTCTTT,TRBJ1-1,NA,TRBV4-1,TRBD1
CASSPTRTGSTNEKLFF,TGCGCCAGCAGCCCTACCCGGACAGGATCAACTAATGAAAAACTGTTTTTT,TRBJ1-4,NA,TRBV4-1,TRBD1
CASSFSWGNQPQHF,TGTGCCAGCAGTTTTTCGTGGGGCAATCAGCCCCAGCATTTT,TRBJ1-5,NA,TRBV27,NA
CASSNRDRVGSEQFF,TGTGCCAGCAGCAACCGGGACAGGGTGGGGAGCGAGCAGTTCTTC,TRBJ2-1,few,TRBV11-2,TRBD1
CASRVPGSNQPQHF,TGTGCCAGTAGGGTTCCAGGGAGCAATCAGCCCCAGCATTTT,TRBJ1-5,NA,TRBV19,NA
CASSPDHSRSEAFF,TGTGCCAGCAGCCCGGATCACAGCCGATCTGAAGCTTTCTTT,TRBJ1-1,NA,TRBV13,NA
CAISSPERGTDTQYF,TGCGCCATTTCGTCCCCGGAGCGGGGCACAGATACGCAGTATTTT,TRBJ2-3,NA,TRBV4-1,NA
CASSFGGEYGYTF,TGTGCCAGCAGCTTTGGAGGAGAATATGGCTACACCTTC,TRBJ1-2,NA,TRBV5-4,NA
CASSPGDGYTF,TGTGCCAGCTCACCAGGGGATGGCTACACCTTC,TRBJ1-2,many,TRBV18,NA
CAWIRTVPEAFF,TGTGCCTGGATTCGGACAGTCCCTGAAGCTTTCTTT,TRBJ1-1,few,TRBV30,NA
CASSFGLHSNQPQHF,TGTGCCAGCAGCTTCGGACTGCATAGCAATCAGCCCCAGCATTTT,TRBJ1-5,NA,TRBV7-2,NA
CASSFNTSNEKLFF,TGTGCCAGCAGCTTTAACACCAGTAATGAAAAACTGTTTTTT,TRBJ1-4,few,TRBV7-3,NA
CASSGDQETQYF,TGTGCCAGTAGCGGGGATCAAGAGACCCAGTACTTC,TRBJ2-5,few,TRBV19,NA
CASSLVGQSEQYF,TGCGCCAGCAGCTTGGTGGGCCAGTCCGAGCAGTACTTC,TRBJ2-7,few,TRBV5-1,NA
CASRVQGGTQYF,TGTGCCAGCCGTGTGCAGGGTGGGACCCAGTACTTC,TRBJ2-5,NA,TRBV2,NA
CASSRTGGEYEQYF,TGTGCCAGTAGTAGGACAGGGGGCGAGTACGAGCAGTACTTC,TRBJ2-7,NA,TRBV19,TRBD1
CASSPGDEKLFF,TGTGCCAGCAGCCCTGGGGATGAAAAACTGTTTTTT,TRBJ1-4,NA,TRBV6-6,NA
CASSSGGFPYEQYF,TGCGCCAGCAGCTCAGGGGGCTTCCCCTACGAGCAGTACTTC,TRBJ2-7,few,TRBV5-1,TRBD1
CASSLGQGNTEAFF,TGTGCCAGCAGTTTAGGGCAGGGGAACACTGAAGCTTTCTTT,TRBJ1-1,few,TRBV27,NA
CASSTGTGYGANVLTF,TGTGCCAGCAGTACGGGGACAGGGTACGGGGCCAACGTCCTGACTTTC,TRBJ2-6,NA,TRBV28,TRBD1
CASSSSSGQFAGDTQYF,TGTGCCAGCAGCTCCAGTAGCGGACAGTTCGCGGGAGATACGCAGTATTTT,TRBJ2-3,few,TRBV7-2,NA
CASNDRGDTEAFF,TGTGCCAGCAACGACAGGGGGGACACTGAAGCTTTCTTT,TRBJ1-1,NA,TRBV6-1,TRBD1
CASRTGTALYNEQFF,TGTGCCAGTAGAACCGGGACAGCATTATACAATGAGCAGTTCTTC,TRBJ2-1,NA,TRBV19,TRBD1